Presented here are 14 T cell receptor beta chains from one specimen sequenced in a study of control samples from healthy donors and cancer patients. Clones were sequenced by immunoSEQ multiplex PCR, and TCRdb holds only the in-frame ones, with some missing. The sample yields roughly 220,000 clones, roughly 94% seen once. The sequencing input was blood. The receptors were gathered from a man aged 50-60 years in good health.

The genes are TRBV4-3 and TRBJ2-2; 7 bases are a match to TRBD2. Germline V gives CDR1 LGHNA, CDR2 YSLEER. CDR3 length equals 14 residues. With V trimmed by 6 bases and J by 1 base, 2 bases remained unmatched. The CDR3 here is CASRGGGNTGELFF. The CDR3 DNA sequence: TGCGCCAGCAGGGGCGGGGGGAACACCGGGGAGCTGTTTTTT.

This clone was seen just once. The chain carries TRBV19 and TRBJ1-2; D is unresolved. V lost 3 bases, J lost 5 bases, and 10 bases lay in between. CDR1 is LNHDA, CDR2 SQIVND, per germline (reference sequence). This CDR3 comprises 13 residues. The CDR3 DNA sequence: TGTGCCAGTAGTATCCGTGGGGATTATGGCTACACCTTC. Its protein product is CASSIRGDYGYTF.

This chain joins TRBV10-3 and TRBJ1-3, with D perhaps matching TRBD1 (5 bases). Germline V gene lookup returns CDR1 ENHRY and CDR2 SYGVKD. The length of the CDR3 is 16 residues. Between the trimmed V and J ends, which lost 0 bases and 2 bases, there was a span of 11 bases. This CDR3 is CAISESRGVTGNTIYF. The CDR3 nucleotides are TGTGCCATCAGTGAGTCGCGAGGGGTAACTGGAAACACCATATATTTT.

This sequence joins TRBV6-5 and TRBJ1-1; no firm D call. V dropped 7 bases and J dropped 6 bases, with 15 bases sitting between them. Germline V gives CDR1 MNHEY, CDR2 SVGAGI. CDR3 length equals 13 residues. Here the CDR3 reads CASTPPGIPEAFF. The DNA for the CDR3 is TGTGCCAGCACCCCCCCTGGGATCCCTGAAGCTTTCTTT.

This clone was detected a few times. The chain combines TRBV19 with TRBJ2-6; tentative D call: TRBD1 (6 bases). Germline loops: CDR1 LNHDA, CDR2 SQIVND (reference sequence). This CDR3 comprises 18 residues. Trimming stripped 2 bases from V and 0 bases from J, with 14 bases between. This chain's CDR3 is CASSIRAGESSGANVLTF. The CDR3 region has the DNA TGTGCCAGTAGTATAAGGGCAGGGGAAAGCTCTGGGGCCAACGTCCTGACTTTC.

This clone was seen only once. For the CDR3, the DNA is TGCGCCAGCAGGGAGCGAGGGGGCGACACCGGGGAGCTGTTTTTT. Its protein is CASRERGGDTGELFF. The chain couples TRBV5-1 to TRBJ2-2; 7 bases match TRBD1. Germline V gene sequence: CDR1 SGHRS, CDR2 YFSETQ. Unmatched junction bases numbered 7, after V lost 5 bases and J lost 3 bases. The CDR3 covers 15 residues. Looking up the rest from reference TRBV5-1 and TRBJ2-2 gives the full variable domain: KAGVTQTPRYLIKTRGQQVTLSCSPISGHRSVSWYQQTPGQGLQFLFEYFSETQRNKGNFPGRFSGRQFSNSRSEMNVSTLELGDSALYLCASRERGGDTGELFFGEGSRLTVL.

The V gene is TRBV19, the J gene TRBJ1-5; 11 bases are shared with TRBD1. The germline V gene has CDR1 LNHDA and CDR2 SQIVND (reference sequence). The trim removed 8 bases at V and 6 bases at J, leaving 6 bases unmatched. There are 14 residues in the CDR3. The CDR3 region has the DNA TGTGCCAGTCTGGACAGGGGGCGAGGTCAGCCCCAGCATTTT. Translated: CASLDRGRGQPQHF. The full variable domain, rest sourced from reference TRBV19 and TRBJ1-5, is DGGITQSPKYLFRKEGQNVTLSCEQNLNHDAMYWYRQDPGQGLRLIYYSQIVNDFQKGDIAEGYSVSREKKESFPLTVTSAQKNPTAFYLCASLDRGRGQPQHFGDGTRLSIL.

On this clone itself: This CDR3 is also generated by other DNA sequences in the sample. DNA of the CDR3: TGCGCCAGCAGCCTGGGGGGGCTCGGCTATGGCTACACCTTC. It translates to CASSLGGLGYGYTF. The chain is built from TRBV5-1 and TRBJ1-2, with D possibly TRBD1 on 6 matching bases. CDR3 length: 14 residues. Germline V gives CDR1 SGHRS, CDR2 YFSETQ. With 4 bases removed from V and 4 bases from J, the gap between germline ends came to 14 bases. Full variable domain (missing parts from reference TRBV5-1 and TRBJ1-2): KAGVTQTPRYLIKTRGQQVTLSCSPISGHRSVSWYQQTPGQGLQFLFEYFSETQRNKGNFPGRFSGRQFSNSRSEMNVSTLELGDSALYLCASSLGGLGYGYTFGSGTRLTVV.

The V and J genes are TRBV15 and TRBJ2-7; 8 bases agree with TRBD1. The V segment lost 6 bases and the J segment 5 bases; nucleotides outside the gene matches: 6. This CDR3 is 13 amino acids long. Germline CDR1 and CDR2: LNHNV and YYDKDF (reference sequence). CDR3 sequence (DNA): TGTGCCACCAGAGGCAGGGGGCAGAACGAGCAGTACGTC. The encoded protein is CATRGRGQNEQYV.

The CDR3 bases are TGTGCCAGCAGTGAACAGACTAGCGAACAGCCCCAGCATTTT. Translated: CASSEQTSEQPQHF. The chain recombines TRBV2 with TRBJ1-5; D unclear. Between the trimmed V and J ends, which lost 2 bases and 7 bases, there was a span of 12 bases. The CDR3 is 14 amino acids. CDR1 SNHLY and CDR2 FYNNEI come from the germline V gene.

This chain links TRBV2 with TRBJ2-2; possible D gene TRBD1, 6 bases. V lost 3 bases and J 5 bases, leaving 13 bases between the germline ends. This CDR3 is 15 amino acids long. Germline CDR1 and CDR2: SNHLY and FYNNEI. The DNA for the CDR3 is TGTGCCAGCAGTGAGATGGGAAGGGGGACCGGGGAGCTGTTTTTT. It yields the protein CASSEMGRGTGELFF.

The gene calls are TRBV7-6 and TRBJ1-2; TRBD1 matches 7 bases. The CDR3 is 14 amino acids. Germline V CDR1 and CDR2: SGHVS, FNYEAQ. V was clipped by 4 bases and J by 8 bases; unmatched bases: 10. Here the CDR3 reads CASSSGQVALGYTF. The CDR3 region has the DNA TGTGCCAGCAGCTCCGGACAGGTCGCCCTAGGCTACACCTTC.

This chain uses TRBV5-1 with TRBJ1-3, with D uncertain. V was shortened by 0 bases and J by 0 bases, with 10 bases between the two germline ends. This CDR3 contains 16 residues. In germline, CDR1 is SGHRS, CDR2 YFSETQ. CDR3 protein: CASSLAGEGSGNTIYF. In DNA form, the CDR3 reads TGCGCCAGCAGCTTGGCCGGGGAAGGCTCTGGAAACACCATATATTTT.

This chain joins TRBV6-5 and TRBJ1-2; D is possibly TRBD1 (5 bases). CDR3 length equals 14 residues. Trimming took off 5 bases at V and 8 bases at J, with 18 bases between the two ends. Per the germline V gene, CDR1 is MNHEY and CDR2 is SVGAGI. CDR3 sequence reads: CASSQPGTAAGYTF. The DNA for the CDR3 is TGTGCCAGCAGTCAACCCGGGACCGCGGCGGGCTACACCTTC.